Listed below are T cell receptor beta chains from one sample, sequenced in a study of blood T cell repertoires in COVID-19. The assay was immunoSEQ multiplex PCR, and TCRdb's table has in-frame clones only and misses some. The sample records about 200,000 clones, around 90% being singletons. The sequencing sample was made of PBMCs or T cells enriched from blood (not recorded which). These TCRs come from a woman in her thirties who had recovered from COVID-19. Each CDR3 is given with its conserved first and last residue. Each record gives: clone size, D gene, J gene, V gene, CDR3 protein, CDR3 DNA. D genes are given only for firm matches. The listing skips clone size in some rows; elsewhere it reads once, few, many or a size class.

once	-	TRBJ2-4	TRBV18	CASSPPEERAKNIQYF	TGTGCCAGCTCACCCCCAGAGGAGAGAGCCAAAAACATTCAGTACTTC
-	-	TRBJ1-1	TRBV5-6	CASSLADREYTEAFF	TGTGCCAGCAGCTTGGCCGATCGGGAATACACTGAAGCTTTCTTT
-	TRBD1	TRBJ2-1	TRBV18	CASSPSPGQGDNEQFF	TGTGCCAGCTCACCATCCCCGGGACAGGGGGACAATGAGCAGTTCTTC
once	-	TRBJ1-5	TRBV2	CASNLLGLNSNQPQHF	TGTGCCAGCAATTTGCTCGGTCTAAATAGCAATCAGCCCCAGCATTTT
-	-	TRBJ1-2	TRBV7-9	CASRAGHYGYTF	TGTGCCAGCAGGGCAGGGCACTATGGCTACACCTTC
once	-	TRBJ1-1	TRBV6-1	CASSEVLGRGTEAFF	TGTGCCAGCAGTGAAGTTTTAGGTAGGGGTACTGAAGCTTTCTTT
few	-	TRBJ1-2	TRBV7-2	CASSSGPGYYGYTF	TGTGCCAGCAGCTCCGGACCAGGGTACTATGGCTACACCTTC
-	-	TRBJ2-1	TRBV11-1	CASSLDGSDNEQFF	TGTGCCAGCAGCTTAGACGGGAGTGACAATGAGCAGTTCTTC
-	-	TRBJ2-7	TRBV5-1	CASSPRQAGSYEQYF	TGCGCCAGCAGCCCTCGACAGGCGGGCTCCTACGAGCAGTACTTC
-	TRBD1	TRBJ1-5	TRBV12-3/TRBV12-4	CASSGTGNQPQHF	TGTGCCAGCAGCGGGACAGGCAATCAGCCCCAGCATTTT
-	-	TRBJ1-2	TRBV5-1	CASSYTAGANYGYTF	TGCGCCAGCAGCTATACCGCAGGGGCTAACTATGGCTACACCTTC
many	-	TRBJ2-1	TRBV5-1	CASSFTVGTYNEQFF	TGCGCCAGCAGCTTTACGGTGGGGACTTACAATGAGCAGTTCTTC
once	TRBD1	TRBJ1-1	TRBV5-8	CASSLNGASGGLGAFF	TGTGCCAGCAGCTTGAATGGGGCTTCAGGGGGCCTAGGGGCTTTCTTT
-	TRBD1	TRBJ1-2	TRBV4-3	CASSQSGQGHGYTF	TGCGCCAGCAGCCAATCTGGACAGGGGCATGGCTACACCTTC
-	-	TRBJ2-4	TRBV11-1	CASSFSENIQYF	TGTGCCAGCAGCTTTTCTGAAAACATTCAGTACTTC
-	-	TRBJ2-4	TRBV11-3	CASSPGLNIQYF	TGTGCCAGCAGCCCGGGACTAAACATTCAGTACTTC
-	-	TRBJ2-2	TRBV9	CASSVRASNTGELFF	TGTGCCAGCAGCGTTCGAGCTTCGAACACCGGGGAGCTGTTTTTT
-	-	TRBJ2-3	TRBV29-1	CSVGGTPPTDTQYF	TGCAGCGTTGGGGGGACTCCCCCCACAGATACGCAGTATTTT
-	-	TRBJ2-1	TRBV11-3	CASSQHDRSGEQFF	TGTGCCAGCAGCCAACACGACAGGAGCGGCGAGCAGTTCTTC
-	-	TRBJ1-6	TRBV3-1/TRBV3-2	CASSPHRTFTLHF	TGTGCCAGCAGCCCCCACAGGACCTTCACCCTCCACTTT
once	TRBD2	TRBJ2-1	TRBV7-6	CASSLIQRGVNNEQFF	TGTGCCAGCAGCTTAATCCAGCGGGGGGTTAACAATGAGCAGTTCTTC
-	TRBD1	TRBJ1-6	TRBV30	CAWSGRDSDNSPLHF	TGTGCCTGGAGTGGACGGGACAGCGATAATTCACCCCTCCACTTT
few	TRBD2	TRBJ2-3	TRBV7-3	CASSTSGTSGGTQYF	TGTGCCAGCAGCACCTCCGGGACTAGCGGGGGAACGCAGTATTTT
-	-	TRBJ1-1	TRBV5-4	CASRDKENTEAFF	TGTGCCAGCCGGGACAAGGAGAACACTGAAGCTTTCTTT
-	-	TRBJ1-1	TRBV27	CASSLRMNTEAFF	TGTGCCAGCAGTTTACGTATGAACACTGAAGCTTTCTTT
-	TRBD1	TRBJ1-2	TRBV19	CASSYRGYGYTF	TGTGCCAGTAGCTACAGGGGCTATGGCTACACCTTC
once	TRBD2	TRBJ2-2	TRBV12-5	CASGLFSGRTENTGELFF	TGTGCTAGTGGTTTATTTAGCGGGCGAACCGAGAACACCGGGGAGCTGTTTTTT
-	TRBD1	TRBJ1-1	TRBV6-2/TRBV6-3	CASNPGQAMLAFF	TGTGCCAGCAACCCGGGACAGGCAATGTTGGCTTTCTTT
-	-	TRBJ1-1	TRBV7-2	CASSLKGGSQLNTEAFF	TGTGCCAGCAGCTTAAAGGGTGGGAGTCAGCTGAACACTGAAGCTTTCTTT
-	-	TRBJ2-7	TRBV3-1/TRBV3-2	CASSQDVLYEQYF	TGTGCCAGCAGCCAAGATGTATTATACGAGCAGTACTTC
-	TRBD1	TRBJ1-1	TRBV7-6	CASSPWTGSGTEAFF	TGTGCCAGCAGCCCCTGGACAGGTTCGGGCACTGAAGCTTTCTTT
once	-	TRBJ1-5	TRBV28	CASSRDSNQPQHF	TGTGCCAGCAGTCGGGATAGCAATCAGCCCCAGCATTTT
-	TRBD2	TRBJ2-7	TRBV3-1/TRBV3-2	CASSQSGRANEQYF	TGTGCCAGCAGCCAAAGCGGGAGGGCCAACGAGCAGTACTTC
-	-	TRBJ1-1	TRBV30	CAWAGRHTEAFF	TGTGCCTGGGCAGGGAGGCACACTGAAGCTTTCTTT
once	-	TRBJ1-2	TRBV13	CASHGANGYTF	TGTGCCAGCCATGGGGCGAATGGCTACACCTTC
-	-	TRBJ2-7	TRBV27	CASSSHEAGSEQYF	TGTGCCAGCAGTTCCCACGAGGCGGGAAGCGAGCAGTACTTC
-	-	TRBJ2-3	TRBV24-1	CATSETSTDTQYF	TGTGCCACCAGTGAAACTAGCACAGATACGCAGTATTTT
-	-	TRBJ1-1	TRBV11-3	CASSLEGANTEAFF	TGTGCCAGCAGCTTAGAGGGGGCGAACACTGAAGCTTTCTTT
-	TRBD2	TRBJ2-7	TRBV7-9	CASSLDLAGISYEQYF	TGTGCCAGCAGCTTAGATTTAGCGGGGATCTCCTACGAGCAGTACTTC
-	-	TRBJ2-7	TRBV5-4	CASSLGLEYEQYF	TGTGCCAGCAGCTTGGGGCTAGAGTACGAGCAGTACTTC
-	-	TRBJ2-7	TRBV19	CASAAATYEQYF	TGTGCATCAGCGGCAGCAACCTACGAGCAGTACTTC
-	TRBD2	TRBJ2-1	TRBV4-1	CASSQGREGRNEQFF	TGCGCCAGCAGCCAAGGGCGGGAGGGACGCAATGAGCAGTTCTTC
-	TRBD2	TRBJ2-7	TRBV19	CASSTTSGGITYEQYF	TGTGCCAGTAGTACTACTAGCGGGGGGATAACCTACGAGCAGTACTTC